A single sample gave rise to the 12 T cell receptor beta chains below, sequenced in a study. Using its own MiXCR run on the 5' RACE reads, TCRdb lists one record per CDR3 protein. The sample has about 54,000 distinct CDR3 sequences, under 20% seen once; the top ten hold over 2%. Sequencing used naive CD4+ T cells sorted from blood. Subset: naive CD4+ T cells, CD4+CD45RA+CD25-. These receptor sequences come from a female donor with breast cancer.

At least ten counts were recorded for this clonotype. This rearrangement joins TRBV12-3 or TRBV12-4 to TRBJ1-1; TRBD1 might be the D (6 bases). This CDR3 region has 13 residues. The V end lost 3 bases, the J end lost 5 bases, and 10 bases lay between the germline ends. The CDR3 loop is CASSFGRGTEAFF. The CDR3 region has the DNA TGTGCCAGCAGTTTCGGTAGGGGGACTGAAGCTTTCTTT.

In this sample, this clonotype turned up a few times. This chain joins TRBV2 and TRBJ1-1; no reliable D call. The length of the CDR3 is 13 residues. Germline V gene sequence: CDR1 SNHLY, CDR2 FYNNEI. V lost 5 bases to trimming and J lost 1 base, with 8 bases between them. The CDR3 here is CASSPDQNTEAFF. The CDR3 coding sequence is TGTGCCAGCAGTCCCGACCAGAACACTGAAGCTTTCTTT.

Turning to this clonotype: Its ends do not fully match the called genes, so a read error is possible. This chain connects TRBV7-7 to TRBJ1-1; 8 bases align to TRBD1. The germline gives CDR1 SSHAT, CDR2 FNYEAQ (reference sequence). The length of the CDR3 is 15 residues. The chain's CDR3 is CASSGRGQLQVGAFF. The CDR3 DNA reads TGTGCTAGCAGCGGCAGGGGGCAATTACAGGTTGGAGCTTTCTTT.

This clonotype has more than one count but fewer than ten. V is TRBV5-1 and J is TRBJ2-1; 10 nucleotides line up with TRBD2. This CDR3 comprises 16 residues. The V gene end was trimmed by 3 bases and the J gene end by 6 bases; junction bases not matched to a gene: 9. CDR1 is SGHRS and CDR2 is YFSETQ in the germline V gene. In DNA, the CDR3 is TGCGCCAGCAGCTCGGGGGGGACTAGCGATTTCAATGAGCAGTTCTTC. Residues: CASSSGGTSDFNEQFF.

This clonotype has only a few counts. DNA of the CDR3: TGTGCCAGCAGCTTAAAGGGTTTAGGAGCGGGAGGCACAGATACGCAGTATTTT. Amino acids: CASSLKGLGAGGTDTQYF. V usage is TRBV7-3 and J usage is TRBJ2-3, with 8 bases matching TRBD2. The CDR3 spans 18 residues. Trimming removed 1 base from V and 1 base from J; junction bases left unmatched: 10. Germline V gene data show CDR1 as SGHTA and CDR2 as FQGTGA.

This clonotype has more than one count but fewer than ten. V usage is TRBV5-1 and J usage is TRBJ2-7; D perhaps matches TRBD2 (6 bases). The CDR3 is made up of 15 amino acids. Germline CDR1 and CDR2: SGHRS and YFSETQ. Trimming removed 0 bases from V and 0 bases from J, with 10 bases in between. CDR3 sequence reads: CASSLAGDVSYEQYF. For the CDR3, the DNA is TGCGCCAGCAGCTTGGCGGGGGACGTCTCCTACGAGCAGTACTTC.

The V gene is TRBV20-1, the J gene TRBJ1-2; possible D gene TRBD1, 6 bases. Trimming cost V 6 bases and J 4 bases, with 15 bases left between them. Germline CDR1 reads DFQATT; CDR2 reads SNEGSKA (reference sequence). This CDR3 contains 13 residues. The CDR3 sequence: CSAVYPGVYGYTF. The DNA of the CDR3 is TGCAGTGCAGTCTATCCAGGGGTCTATGGCTACACCTTC.

About this clonotype: This CDR3 is missing its conserved last phenylalanine or tryptophan, likely due to a read error. V and J are TRBV3-1 and TRBJ2-2, with 7 positions matching TRBD2. Germline-derived CDR1 and CDR2 are LGHDT and YNNKEL (reference sequence). This CDR3 spans 14 amino acids. With 5 bases clipped from V and 9 bases from J, the junction kept 9 bases outside the gene matches. The CDR3 loop reads CASSGRTRVRELFV. DNA for the CDR3: TGTGCCAGCAGCGGTCGGACTAGAGTCCGGGAGCTGTTTGTT.

V and J are TRBV20-1 and TRBJ2-7, with 8 bases lining up with TRBD1. Germline V CDR1 and CDR2: DFQATT, SNEGSKA (reference sequence). The CDR3 consists of 17 residues. The junction had 14 bases not matched to a gene; V was cut back by 1 base and J by 3 bases. The CDR3 spells CSARGRPPKQGDYEQYF. In DNA form, the CDR3 reads TGCAGTGCTAGAGGCAGGCCCCCTAAACAGGGGGACTACGAGCAGTACTTC.

This clonotype was counted many times. This chain's CDR3 is CASSRLGNTEAFF. The DNA of the CDR3 is TGCGCCAGCAGCCGGCTGGGGAACACTGAAGCTTTCTTT. The chain couples TRBV4-1 to TRBJ1-1; no firm D call. The germline V gene encodes CDR1 MGHRA and CDR2 YSYEKL. The CDR3 length is 13 residues. Trimming pared 4 bases from V and 1 base from J, leaving 7 bases between.

The chain uses TRBV10-1 and TRBJ2-3; D uncertain. Germline V gene lookup returns CDR1 WNHNN and CDR2 SYGVQD (reference sequence). The CDR3 contains 16 residues. The V end was cut by 6 bases, the J end by 4 bases, with 20 bases between. The CDR3 DNA reads TGCGCCAGCAGCGGAGTCGGGTTCACGGGCGCAGATACGCAGTATTTT. It is translated as CASSGVGFTGADTQYF.

This clonotype was seen only a few times. This chain joins TRBV12-3 or TRBV12-4 and TRBJ2-1; the match to TRBD2 covers 7 bases. Germline trimming cut 5 bases from V and 1 base from J; bases unmatched to any gene: 5. This CDR3 contains 15 residues. The DNA for the CDR3 is TGTGCCAGCAGTCCTAGCGGTGGATCCTACAATGAGCAGTTCTTC. It is translated as CASSPSGGSYNEQFF.